The next 27 T cell receptor beta chains were all read from a single sample in a study of blood T cell repertoires in COVID-19. Sequencing used immunoSEQ multiplex PCR; TCRdb keeps in-frame clones, though not all of them. The sample yields 95,000 to 130,000 clones, 90% seen once. The specimen sequenced was peripheral blood. The receptors stem from a human donor with active COVID-19. The donor label of this sample is uncertain.

This clone occurred once. This chain links TRBV5-4 with TRBJ2-3, with 8 bases aligning to TRBD2. V was clipped by 4 bases and J by 3 bases; unmatched bases: 13. Germline V gene lookup returns CDR1 SGHNT and CDR2 YYREEE (reference sequence). This CDR3 spans 17 amino acids. CDR3 in amino acids: CASSPAGRGVKTDTQYF. CDR3 coding DNA: TGTGCCAGCAGCCCGGCGGGGCGGGGGGTAAAAACAGATACGCAGTATTTT.

The chain employs TRBV6-2 or TRBV6-3 and TRBJ2-7; weak D call: TRBD1 (5 bases). V gave up 6 bases and J gave up 3 bases, with 12 bases separating them. This CDR3 spans 13 amino acids. Germline loops: CDR1 MNHEY, CDR2 SVGEGT. CDR3 residues: CASSSLQDYEQYF. For the CDR3, the DNA is TGTGCCAGCAGCTCTTTACAGGACTACGAGCAGTACTTC.

The chain is built from TRBV2 and TRBJ1-3, with 8 bases fitting TRBD1. J lost 4 bases, V lost 6 bases, and 5 bases had no gene match. There are 14 residues in the CDR3. CDR1 SNHLY and CDR2 FYNNEI come from the germline V gene. The CDR3 region has the DNA TGTGCCAGCAGGAGGACAGGGAGAGGAAACACCATATATTTT. Amino acid sequence: CASRRTGRGNTIYF.

This clone was observed once. The chain recombines TRBV10-1 with TRBJ1-1, with D possibly matching TRBD1 (6 bases). The germline V gene encodes CDR1 WNHNN and CDR2 SYGVQD (reference sequence). Trimming took off 0 bases at V and 7 bases at J, with 9 bases between the two ends. The CDR3 length is 13 residues. The chain's CDR3 is CASSESGTLEAFF. The CDR3 nucleotides read TGCGCCAGCAGTGAGTCGGGGACACTTGAAGCTTTCTTT.

The genes are TRBV4-3 and TRBJ1-2; D unresolved. Germline values: CDR1 LGHNA, CDR2 YSLEER. This CDR3 comprises 14 residues. Trimming removed 6 bases from V and 1 base from J, with 12 bases in between. The DNA for the CDR3 is TGCGCCAGCAGTGAAGCACGGGTTAACTATGGCTACACCTTC. It is translated as CASSEARVNYGYTF.

The chain uses TRBV19 and TRBJ2-7; D is undetermined. The length of the CDR3 is 14 residues. The germline V gene encodes CDR1 LNHDA and CDR2 SQIVND (reference sequence). Trimming pared 3 bases from V and 0 bases from J, leaving 9 bases between. CDR3 nucleotide sequence: TGTGCCAGTAGTATCCTAGTGAGCTCCTACGAGCAGTACTTC. It specifies CASSILVSSYEQYF. The whole variable domain, remainder taken from reference TRBV19 and TRBJ2-7, is DGGITQSPKYLFRKEGQNVTLSCEQNLNHDAMYWYRQDPGQGLRLIYYSQIVNDFQKGDIAEGYSVSREKKESFPLTVTSAQKNPTAFYLCASSILVSSYEQYFGPGTRLTVT.

The chain joins TRBV3-1 (or the pseudogene TRBV3-2) to TRBJ2-2; tentative D call: TRBD2 (6 bases). The CDR3 contains 13 residues. Germline values: CDR1 LGHDT, CDR2 YNNKEL (reference sequence). Trimming left V 1 base short and J 6 bases short, with 6 bases between. The CDR3: CASSQGGAGELFF. The CDR3 nucleotides are TGTGCCAGCAGCCAAGGGGGGGCCGGGGAGCTGTTTTTT.

The gene calls are TRBV28 and TRBJ2-2, with 7 bases that match TRBD2. Per the germline V gene, CDR1 is MDHEN and CDR2 is SYDVKM. The CDR3 is 14 residues long. Unmatched junction bases numbered 5, after V lost 6 bases and J lost 4 bases. The CDR3 reads CASRPAGVTGELFF. In DNA, the CDR3 is TGTGCCAGCAGGCCCGCGGGGGTCACCGGGGAGCTGTTTTTT.

The gene calls are TRBV10-3 and TRBJ2-2; no clear D. This CDR3 is 13 amino acids long. Trimming left V 11 bases short and J 6 bases short, with 16 bases between. Germline lookup yields CDR1 ENHRY and CDR2 SYGVKD. The CDR3 is CAVEPDGAGELFF. In nucleotides, the CDR3 is TGTGCCGTAGAACCTGATGGTGCCGGGGAGCTGTTTTTT.

This sequence joins TRBV7-8 and TRBJ2-7; TRBD1 might be the D (6 bases). The CDR3 totals 14 residues. The germline V and J ends were trimmed by 0 bases and 3 bases, with 9 bases remaining between them. The germline V gene encodes CDR1 SGHVS and CDR2 FQNEAQ. This CDR3 is CASSLAGTSYEQYF. DNA of the CDR3: TGTGCCAGCAGCTTAGCCGGGACAAGCTACGAGCAGTACTTC.

The gene calls are TRBV5-4 and TRBJ2-5, with 9 bases fitting TRBD1. The trim removed 4 bases at V and 2 bases at J, leaving 3 bases unmatched. The germline gives CDR1 SGHNT, CDR2 YYREEE (reference sequence). This CDR3 has 14 residues. CDR3 sequence: CASSRGQGQETQYF. As DNA, the CDR3 is TGTGCCAGCAGCCGCGGACAGGGGCAAGAGACCCAGTACTTC.

The chain recombines TRBV7-6 with TRBJ2-5, with D maybe TRBD1 (6 bases). The CDR3 loop spans 15 amino acids. Per germline, CDR1 SGHVS and CDR2 FNYEAQ. V lost 1 base to trimming and J lost 3 bases, with 12 bases between them. The CDR3 sequence: CASSLEWGLEETQYF. The CDR3 nucleotides read TGTGCCAGCAGCTTAGAGTGGGGGCTAGAAGAGACCCAGTACTTC.

The chain joins TRBV7-2 to TRBJ2-7; 9 bases align to TRBD1. V lost 5 bases, J lost 6 bases, and 11 bases stayed unmatched. The CDR3 is 15 residues long. Per germline, CDR1 SGHTA and CDR2 FQGNSA. Here the CDR3 DNA reads TGTGCCAGCAGCCCCCGCAGGGACAGGGCCTCCGAGCAGTACTTC. It is translated as CASSPRRDRASEQYF.

This chain connects TRBV6-5 to TRBJ2-4; 7 bases agree with TRBD2. CDR3 length: 13 residues. Germline V lookup: CDR1 MNHEY, CDR2 SVGAGI. Germline trimming cut 6 bases from V and 8 bases from J; bases unmatched to any gene: 7. This CDR3 reads CASRTEGRDIQYF. DNA of the CDR3: TGTGCCAGCAGGACGGAGGGGAGGGACATTCAGTACTTC.

This sequence joins TRBV12-3 or TRBV12-4 and TRBJ1-5; D gene unclear. The V end was cut by 4 bases, the J end by 7 bases, with 8 bases between. The length of the CDR3 is 12 residues. The CDR3 loop reads CASSSQRQPQHF. The CDR3, as DNA: TGTGCCAGCAGTTCACAACGCCAGCCCCAGCATTTT.

The chain uses TRBV3-1 (or the pseudogene TRBV3-2) and TRBJ2-7, with 8 bases identical to TRBD2. The CDR3 is 13 amino acids. The V gene end was trimmed by 5 bases and the J gene end by 5 bases; junction bases not matched to a gene: 5. CDR1 is LGHDT, CDR2 YNNKEL, per germline (reference sequence). DNA for the CDR3: TGTGCCAGCAGCAAGCTGCGGGGGGACGAGCAGTACTTC. It is translated as CASSKLRGDEQYF.

The V and J genes are TRBV18 and TRBJ2-3; TRBD2 matches 12 bases. V dropped 8 bases and J dropped 5; count of bases not matched to a gene: 14. The CDR3 spans 17 residues. The germline gives CDR1 KGHSH, CDR2 LQKENI. The CDR3 DNA reads as TGTGCCAGCGCGGGGCCTAGCGGGGGGGCCATTGGAGATACGCAGTATTTT. Amino acid sequence: CASAGPSGGAIGDTQYF.

V and J are TRBV5-1 and TRBJ2-7, with TRBD1 identical over 7 bases. This CDR3 contains 12 residues. In germline, CDR1 is SGHRS, CDR2 YFSETQ. With 4 bases clipped from V and 3 bases from J, the junction kept 1 base outside the gene matches. This CDR3 reads CASSRDSYEQYF. CDR3 bases: TGCGCCAGCAGCCGGGACAGCTACGAGCAGTACTTC.

The chain couples TRBV27 to TRBJ1-2; D is perhaps TRBD1 (6 bases). This CDR3 has 15 residues. Deletions cut 4 bases from V and 6 bases from J, with 18 bases between. Germline V gene lookup returns CDR1 MNHEY and CDR2 SMNVEV (reference sequence). The CDR3 spells CASSSGGAGFNGYTF. CDR3 nucleotides: TGTGCCAGCAGTTCGGGGGGCGCCGGTTTTAATGGCTACACCTTC.

This chain joins TRBV7-9 and TRBJ2-2, with D possibly TRBD1 on 5 matching bases. V shed 5 bases and J shed 2 bases, with 12 bases lying between them. The V gene's germline CDR1 is SEHNR and CDR2 FQNEAQ (reference sequence). This CDR3 is 15 amino acids long. The CDR3 bases are TGTGCCAGCAGCGAAGACAGCTTCAACACCGGGGAGCTGTTTTTT. Protein: CASSEDSFNTGELFF. The entire variable domain, with the rest obtained from reference TRBV7-9 and TRBJ2-2, is as follows: DTGVSQNPRHKITKRGQNVTFRCDPISEHNRLYWYRQTLGQGPEFLTYFQNEAQLEKSRLLSDRFSAERPKGSFSTLEIQRTEQGDSAMYLCASSEDSFNTGELFFGEGSRLTVL.

The chain links TRBV5-5 to TRBJ2-1; the match to TRBD1 covers 7 bases. The CDR3 runs 13 residues. The J segment lost 9 bases and the V segment lost 4 bases, leaving 7 bases of the junction unmatched. Germline values: CDR1 SGHKS, CDR2 YYEKEE (reference sequence). The CDR3 spells CASSTLGQSEQFF. The CDR3 coding sequence is TGTGCCAGCAGCACCCTGGGACAGTCTGAGCAGTTCTTC.

V gene TRBV9 combines with J gene TRBJ2-1, with 8 bases fitting TRBD2. The junction had 5 bases not matched to a gene; V was cut back by 0 bases and J by 3 bases. Germline CDR1 reads SGDLS; CDR2 reads YYNGEE. This CDR3 has 16 residues. The CDR3 sequence: CASSVGRGGYYNEQFF. The CDR3 DNA reads as TGTGCCAGCAGCGTAGGACGGGGGGGCTACTACAATGAGCAGTTCTTC. The variable domain in full, completed from reference TRBV9 and TRBJ2-1, reads DSGVTQTPKHLITATGQRVTLRCSPRSGDLSVYWYQQSLDQGLQFLIQYYNGEERAKGNILERFSAQQFPDLHSELNLSSLELGDSALYFCASSVGRGGYYNEQFFGPGTRLTVL.

The chain uses TRBV7-2 and TRBJ2-7; no definite D call. Germline V gives CDR1 SGHTA, CDR2 FQGNSA. CDR3 length: 14 amino acids. V was shortened by 3 bases and J by 0 bases, with 9 bases between the two germline ends. CDR3 DNA: TGTGCCAGCAGCTTTTACGAGAGCTCCTACGAGCAGTACTTC. It specifies CASSFYESSYEQYF.

This clone came up once. This chain joins TRBV6-5 and TRBJ2-7, with 8 bases that match TRBD1. Germline V lookup: CDR1 MNHEY, CDR2 SVGAGI. J lost 2 bases, V lost 2 bases, and 5 bases had no gene match. The CDR3 contains 15 residues. The CDR3 DNA reads TGTGCCAGCAGTTACCTCGGGACAGGCACCTACGAGCAGTACTTC. Translated: CASSYLGTGTYEQYF.

CDR3 DNA: TGTGCCAGCAGTTTCCGGCAGGAATACTATGGCTACACCTTC. This gives the protein CASSFRQEYYGYTF. The chain combines TRBV28 with TRBJ1-2; D is unclear. Germline V lookup: CDR1 MDHEN, CDR2 SYDVKM. The CDR3 is 14 residues long. V shed 3 bases and J shed 3 bases, with 11 bases lying between them.

This chain links TRBV28 with TRBJ1-2; D possibly corresponds to TRBD1 (5 bases). The CDR3 length is 14 residues. V was shortened by 5 bases and J by 6 bases, with 16 bases between the two germline ends. In germline, CDR1 is MDHEN, CDR2 SYDVKM. The CDR3 spells CASSPWLGGNGYTF. CDR3 in DNA: TGTGCCAGCAGTCCATGGCTCGGGGGGAATGGCTACACCTTC.

This chain uses TRBV5-1 with TRBJ2-2; D is possibly TRBD1 (5 bases). This CDR3 is 17 amino acids long. Trimming shortened V by 0 bases and J by 2 bases, and 14 bases separated the two germline ends. Germline CDR1 reads SGHRS; CDR2 reads YFSETQ. Here the CDR3 DNA reads TGCGCCAGCAGCTTGGGAGTGCGGACAACTAACACCGGGGAGCTGTTTTTT. This sequence encodes CASSLGVRTTNTGELFF. Combining the CDR3 with reference TRBV5-1 and TRBJ2-2 gives the whole variable domain KAGVTQTPRYLIKTRGQQVTLSCSPISGHRSVSWYQQTPGQGLQFLFEYFSETQRNKGNFPGRFSGRQFSNSRSEMNVSTLELGDSALYLCASSLGVRTTNTGELFFGEGSRLTVL.